The 17 T cell receptor beta chains reported below all come from one sample, sequenced in a study of beta chain features in type 1 diabetes. Reverse transcribing all isolated RNA meant expressed TCRB transcripts were sequenced. Clones were sequenced by immunoSEQ multiplex PCR, and TCRdb holds only the in-frame ones, with some missing. Among around 280,000 clones listed, approximately 8% were seen once. Material: central memory CD4+ T cells from blood. Receptors were obtained from a woman under 30 in good health.

This clone was found a few times. The chain combines TRBV4-2 with TRBJ1-1, with 7 bases fitting TRBD1. The CDR3 extends over 15 amino acids. CDR1 is LGHNA, CDR2 YNFKEQ, per germline. The trim removed 4 bases at V and 5 bases at J, leaving 10 bases unmatched. CDR3 region: CASSLDRPGGTEAFF. For the CDR3, the DNA is TGTGCCAGCAGCCTAGACAGGCCAGGGGGGACTGAAGCTTTCTTT.

This clone was seen more than once but under ten times. The chain employs TRBV2 and TRBJ2-3; TRBD1 aligns across 7 bases. After removal of 6 bases from V and 2 bases from J, the junction contained 8 bases not matched to a gene. The CDR3 spans 15 residues. Germline V gives CDR1 SNHLY, CDR2 FYNNEI. CDR3 amino acids: CASRTQGTPTDTQYF. The CDR3 DNA follows: TGTGCCAGCAGAACACAGGGGACCCCCACAGATACGCAGTATTTT.

The table lists this clone with a few counts. DNA for the CDR3: TGTGCCAGCAGACCAGGTGGGGTAATGAACACTGAAGCTTTCTTT. The encoded protein is CASRPGGVMNTEAFF. This sequence joins TRBV28 and TRBJ1-1; D remains unclear. Per germline, CDR1 MDHEN and CDR2 SYDVKM. Trimming pared 6 bases from V and 0 bases from J, leaving 14 bases between. CDR3 length: 15 amino acids. Full variable domain (missing parts from reference TRBV28 and TRBJ1-1): DVKVTQSSRYLVKRTGEKVFLECVQDMDHENMFWYRQDPGLGLRLIYFSYDVKMKEKGDIPEGYSVSREKKERFSLILESASTNQTSMYLCASRPGGVMNTEAFFGQGTRLTVV.

This clone occurred a few times. V usage is TRBV2 and J usage is TRBJ2-5, with a weak D call TRBD1 (6 bases). The CDR3 runs 15 residues. The germline gives CDR1 SNHLY, CDR2 FYNNEI. The V end lost 1 base, the J end lost 2 bases, and 11 bases lay between the germline ends. The CDR3 DNA reads as TGTGCCAGCAGTGAAGAAGCAGGGGAACAAGAGACCCAGTACTTC. It encodes CASSEEAGEQETQYF.

This clone occurred a few times. The chain combines TRBV6-1 with TRBJ2-5, with TRBD2 as a possible D gene (5 bases). The CDR3 has 13 residues. The V and J ends lost 7 bases and 2 bases respectively, with 11 bases between them. The germline V gene encodes CDR1 MNHNS and CDR2 SASEGT. CDR3 nucleotides: TGTGCCAGCACTCCGACGGGGCAAGAGACCCAGTACTTC. Its translation: CASTPTGQETQYF.

This clone was observed a handful of times. The identical CDR3 is also encoded by other nucleotide sequences in the sample. The chain employs TRBV18 and TRBJ1-5; D not resolved. V was trimmed by 2 bases and J by 4 bases, leaving 9 bases between them. Germline CDR1 KGHSH, CDR2 LQKENI. The CDR3 covers 14 residues. The CDR3 spells CASSPSPGNQPQHF. The CDR3, as DNA: TGTGCCAGCTCACCATCTCCGGGGAATCAGCCCCAGCATTTT.

This clone was observed a handful of times. V and J are TRBV18 and TRBJ1-2; D not certain. The germline CDR1 and CDR2 sequences are KGHSH and LQKENI. The CDR3 loop spans 13 amino acids. The ends were cut back, 8 bases at V and 7 bases at J, with 17 bases in the middle. CDR3 nucleotide sequence: TGTGCCAGCGCTCCGCCGGTCGCGGTTGGCTACACCTTC. Its translation: CASAPPVAVGYTF.

This clone was counted at least ten times. The chain links TRBV2 to TRBJ2-3, with 8 bases fitting TRBD2. Germline V gives CDR1 SNHLY, CDR2 FYNNEI. The CDR3 extends over 14 amino acids. With V trimmed by 7 bases and J by 0 bases, 3 bases remained unmatched. The CDR3 DNA is TGTGCCAGCATTAAGCGGGGGAGCACAGATACGCAGTATTTT. Encoded protein: CASIKRGSTDTQYF. The full variable domain, completed using reference TRBV2 and TRBJ2-3, is EPEVTQTPSHQVTQMGQEVILRCVPISNHLYFYWYRQILGQKVEFLVSFYNNEISEKSEIFDDQFSVERPDGSNFTLKIRSTKLEDSAMYFCASIKRGSTDTQYFGPGTRLTVL.

In the case of this clone: Other DNA variants within this sample encode the same CDR3. The chain employs TRBV5-1 and TRBJ2-1; a possible D gene is TRBD2 (5 bases). Trimming took 0 bases from V and 4 from J, leaving 11 bases between them. Germline V lookup: CDR1 SGHRS, CDR2 YFSETQ. The CDR3 consists of 15 residues. The CDR3 is CASSLGGLGYNEQFF. As DNA, the CDR3 is TGCGCCAGCAGCTTGGGAGGGCTGGGGTACAATGAGCAGTTCTTC.

The chain combines TRBV7-2 with TRBJ1-1; 8 bases line up with TRBD1. The V segment lost 4 bases and the J segment 0 bases; nucleotides outside the gene matches: 1. In germline, CDR1 is SGHTA, CDR2 FQGNSA. The CDR3 is 14 amino acids. As DNA, the CDR3 is TGTGCCAGCAGCTCGGACAGGGTGAACACTGAAGCTTTCTTT. Its protein product is CASSSDRVNTEAFF.

This clone was counted between two and nine times. This chain links TRBV5-1 with TRBJ1-6; 7 bases match TRBD1. The CDR3 totals 15 residues. CDR1 is SGHRS and CDR2 is YFSETQ in the germline V gene. V shed 0 bases, J shed 9 bases, and the junction held 6 bases outside the gene matches. The CDR3 DNA is TGCGCCAGCAGCTTGGGTACAGGGGCGAGTTCACCCCTCCACTTT. It codes for CASSLGTGASSPLHF.

This clone was counted between two and nine times. The chain is built from TRBV7-6 and TRBJ1-1; D is possibly TRBD1 (6 bases). Germline-derived CDR1 and CDR2 are SGHVS and FNYEAQ. V lost 3 bases, J lost 5 bases, and 10 bases lay in between. The CDR3 consists of 13 residues. The CDR3 nucleotides are TGTGCCAGCAGCTTGACAGGTGAAACTGAAGCTTTCTTT. Translating it yields CASSLTGETEAFF.

The chain couples TRBV14 to TRBJ1-5; D gene ambiguous. The length of the CDR3 is 13 residues. From germline, CDR1 is SGHDN and CDR2 FVKESK. Trimming took 2 bases from V and 3 from J, leaving 5 bases between them. The DNA of the CDR3 is TGTGCCAGCAGCCAAAGCATCAATCAGCCCCAGCATTTT. Its protein is CASSQSINQPQHF.

This clone occurred a few times. This chain links TRBV7-9 with TRBJ2-2, with 8 bases aligning to TRBD2. The CDR3 runs to 15 residues. With V trimmed by 4 bases and J by 4 bases, 5 bases remained unmatched. CDR1 and CDR2 (germline): SEHNR, FQNEAQ (reference sequence). This CDR3 reads CASSSSGSGTGELFF. The DNA of the CDR3 is TGTGCCAGCAGCTCCAGCGGGAGTGGCACCGGGGAGCTGTTTTTT.

The V and J genes are TRBV30 and TRBJ1-3, with 9 bases identical to TRBD1. Trimming took 3 bases from V and 4 from J; bases not matched to a gene: 7. CDR1 GTSNPN and CDR2 SVGIG come from the germline V gene (reference sequence). The CDR3 is 15 residues long. The CDR3 sequence is CAWRNRGTGGNTIYF. The DNA of the CDR3 is TGTGCCTGGAGGAACCGAGGGACAGGGGGAAACACCATATATTTT.

This clone was detected ten times or more. V gene TRBV5-1 combines with J gene TRBJ2-5; TRBD1 agrees at 7 bases. Unmatched junction bases numbered 2, after V lost 0 bases and J lost 0 bases. Germline CDR1 is SGHRS and CDR2 is YFSETQ. This CDR3 region has 15 residues. In DNA, the CDR3 is TGCGCCAGCAGCTTGGAGGGGGCGTACCAAGAGACCCAGTACTTC. It codes for CASSLEGAYQETQYF.

This chain uses TRBV29-1 with TRBJ2-2; D is unresolved. Between the trimmed V and J ends, which lost 4 bases and 0 bases, there was a span of 0 bases. The V gene's germline CDR1 is SQVTM and CDR2 ANQGSEA. The CDR3 runs 11 residues. In DNA, the CDR3 is TGCAGCGTTGCGAACACCGGGGAGCTGTTTTTT. Translation: CSVANTGELFF.